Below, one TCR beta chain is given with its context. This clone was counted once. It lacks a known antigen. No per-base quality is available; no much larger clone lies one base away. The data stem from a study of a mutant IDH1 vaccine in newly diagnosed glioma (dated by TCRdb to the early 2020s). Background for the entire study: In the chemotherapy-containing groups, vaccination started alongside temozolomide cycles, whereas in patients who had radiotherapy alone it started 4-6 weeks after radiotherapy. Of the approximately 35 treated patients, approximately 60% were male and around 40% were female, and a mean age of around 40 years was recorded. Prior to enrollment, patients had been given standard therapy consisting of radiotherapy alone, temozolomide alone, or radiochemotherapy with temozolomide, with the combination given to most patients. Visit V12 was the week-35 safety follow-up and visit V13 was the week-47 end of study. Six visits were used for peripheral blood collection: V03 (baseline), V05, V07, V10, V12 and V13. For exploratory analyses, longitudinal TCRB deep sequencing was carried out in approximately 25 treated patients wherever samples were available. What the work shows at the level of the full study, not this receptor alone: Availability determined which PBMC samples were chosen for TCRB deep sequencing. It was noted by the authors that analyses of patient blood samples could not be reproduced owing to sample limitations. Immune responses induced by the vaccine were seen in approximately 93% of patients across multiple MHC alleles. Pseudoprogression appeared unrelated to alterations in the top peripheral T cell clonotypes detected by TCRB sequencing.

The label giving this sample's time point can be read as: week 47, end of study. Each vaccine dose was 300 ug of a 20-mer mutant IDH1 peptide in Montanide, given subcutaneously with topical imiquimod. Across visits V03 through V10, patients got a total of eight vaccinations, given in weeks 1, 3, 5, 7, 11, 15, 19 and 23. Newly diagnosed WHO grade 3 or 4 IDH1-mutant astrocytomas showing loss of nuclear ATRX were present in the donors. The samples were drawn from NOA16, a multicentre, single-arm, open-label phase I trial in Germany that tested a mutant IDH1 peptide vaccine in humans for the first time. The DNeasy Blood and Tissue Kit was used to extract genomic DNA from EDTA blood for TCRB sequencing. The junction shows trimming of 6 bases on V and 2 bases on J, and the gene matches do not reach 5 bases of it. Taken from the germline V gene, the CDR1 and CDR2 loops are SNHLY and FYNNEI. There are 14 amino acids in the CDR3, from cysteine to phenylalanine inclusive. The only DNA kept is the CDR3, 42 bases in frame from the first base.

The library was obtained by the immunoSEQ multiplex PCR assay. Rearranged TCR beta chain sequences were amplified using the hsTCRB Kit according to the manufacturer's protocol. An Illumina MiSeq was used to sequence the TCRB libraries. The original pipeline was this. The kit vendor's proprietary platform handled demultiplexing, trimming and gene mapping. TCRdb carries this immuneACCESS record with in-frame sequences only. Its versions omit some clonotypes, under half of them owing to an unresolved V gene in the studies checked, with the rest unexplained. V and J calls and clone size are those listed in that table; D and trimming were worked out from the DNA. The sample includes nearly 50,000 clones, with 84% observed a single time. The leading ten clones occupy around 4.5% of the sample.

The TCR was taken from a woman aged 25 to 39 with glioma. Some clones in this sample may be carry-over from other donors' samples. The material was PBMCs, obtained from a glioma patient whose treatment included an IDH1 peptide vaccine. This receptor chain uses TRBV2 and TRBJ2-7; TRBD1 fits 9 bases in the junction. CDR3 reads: CASRRDRVTYEQYF. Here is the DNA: TGTGCCAGCAGACGGGACAGGGTTACCTACGAGCAGTACTTC.